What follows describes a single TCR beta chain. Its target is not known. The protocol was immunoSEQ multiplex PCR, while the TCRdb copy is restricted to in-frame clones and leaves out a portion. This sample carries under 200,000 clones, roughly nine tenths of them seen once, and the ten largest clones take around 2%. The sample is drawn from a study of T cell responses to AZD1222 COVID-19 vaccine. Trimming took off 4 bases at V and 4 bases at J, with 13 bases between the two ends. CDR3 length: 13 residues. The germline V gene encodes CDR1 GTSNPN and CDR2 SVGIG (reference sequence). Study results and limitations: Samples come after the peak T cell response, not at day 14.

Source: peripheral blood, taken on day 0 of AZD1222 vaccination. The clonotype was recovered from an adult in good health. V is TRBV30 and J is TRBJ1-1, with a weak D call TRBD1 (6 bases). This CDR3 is CAWIGGGGTEAFF. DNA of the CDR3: TGTGCCTGGATAGGGGGGGGAGGCACTGAAGCTTTCTTT.